These T cell receptor beta chains were read from a single sample in a study of T cell repertoires in cytomegalovirus infection. TCRdb independently ran MiXCR on the reads; one entry per CDR3 protein. Of some 400,000 distinct CDR3 sequences in the sample, roughly 30% were seen once. Sample: PBMCs. These receptor sequences come from a human donor in good health (CMV status not recorded). Some clones in this sample may be carry-over from other donors' samples. CDR3s include the opening cysteine and the closing phenylalanine or tryptophan. The D gene is left open where the match is weak. Clone size, where shown, is once, few, many, or a class for clones that have expanded.

abundance: -
v_gene: TRBV7-8
d_gene: TRBD1
j_gene: TRBJ1-4
CDR3aa: CASSLEQGAVVEKLFF
CDR3nt: TGTGCCAGCAGCTTAGAGCAGGGGGCAGTCGTCGAAAAACTGTTTTTT

abundance: many
v_gene: TRBV5-4
d_gene: -
j_gene: TRBJ2-7
CDR3aa: CASSLGREQYF
CDR3nt: TGTGCCAGCAGCTTGGGGCGGGAGCAGTACTTC

abundance: -
v_gene: TRBV28
d_gene: TRBD1
j_gene: TRBJ1-2
CDR3aa: CASVQGQHNYGYTF
CDR3nt: TGTGCCAGTGTCCAGGGACAGCATAACTATGGCTACACCTTC

abundance: many
v_gene: TRBV12-3/TRBV12-4
d_gene: -
j_gene: TRBJ2-5
CDR3aa: CASSLGQADRKAQYF
CDR3nt: TGTGCCAGCAGTTTGGGGCAGGCGGACCGGAAGGCCCAGTACTTC

abundance: -
v_gene: TRBV4-1
d_gene: -
j_gene: TRBJ1-4
CDR3aa: CASSQAHGEKLFF
CDR3nt: TGTGCCAGCAGCCAAGCCCACGGTGAAAAACTGTTTTTT

abundance: many
v_gene: TRBV12-3/TRBV12-4
d_gene: -
j_gene: TRBJ2-3
CDR3aa: CASSSNPGPFRTDTQYF
CDR3nt: TGTGCCAGCAGTAGTAACCCCGGACCGTTTCGCACAGATACGCAGTATTTT

abundance: many
v_gene: TRBV7-2
d_gene: -
j_gene: TRBJ1-3
CDR3aa: CASSLAQSSGNTIYF
CDR3nt: TGTGCCAGCAGCTTAGCGCAGTCCTCTGGAAACACCATATATTTT

abundance: few
v_gene: TRBV7-6
d_gene: -
j_gene: TRBJ2-5
CDR3aa: CASSRDQGTQYF
CDR3nt: TGTGCCAGCAGTCGGGACCAGGGGACCCAGTACTTC

abundance: -
v_gene: TRBV28
d_gene: -
j_gene: TRBJ1-1
CDR3aa: CASSLLGLQGEAFF
CDR3nt: TGTGCCAGCAGTCTCCTCGGTCTCCAGGGTGAAGCTTTCTTT

abundance: many
v_gene: TRBV7-9
d_gene: -
j_gene: TRBJ2-7
CDR3aa: CASSPLYEGYEQYF
CDR3nt: TGTGCCAGCAGCCCCCTCTATGAAGGGTATGAGCAGTACTTC

abundance: -
v_gene: TRBV11-3
d_gene: -
j_gene: TRBJ2-1
CDR3aa: CASSGQGRNEQFF
CDR3nt: TGTGCCAGCAGTGGGCAGGGGCGGAATGAGCAGTTCTTC

abundance: few
v_gene: TRBV29-1
d_gene: -
j_gene: TRBJ2-3
CDR3aa: CSVEGPGLSTDTQYF
CDR3nt: TGCAGCGTTGAAGGCCCGGGACTTAGCACAGATACGCAGTATTTT

abundance: many
v_gene: TRBV5-5
d_gene: -
j_gene: TRBJ1-4
CDR3aa: CASSLAWDEKLFF
CDR3nt: TGTGCCAGCAGCTTGGCGTGGGATGAAAAACTGTTTTTT

abundance: -
v_gene: TRBV7-6
d_gene: -
j_gene: TRBJ1-1
CDR3aa: CASSKAGNKNTEAYF
CDR3nt: TGTGCCAGCAGCAAGGCGGGAAACAAGAACACTGAAGCTTACTTT

abundance: -
v_gene: TRBV20-1
d_gene: -
j_gene: TRBJ2-6
CDR3aa: CSAVDLSGANVLTF
CDR3nt: TGCAGTGCTGTGGACCTCTCTGGGGCCAACGTCCTGACTTTC

abundance: -
v_gene: TRBV7-9
d_gene: -
j_gene: TRBJ1-3
CDR3aa: CASSCTGTSGNTIYF
CDR3nt: TGTGCCAGCAGCTGTACCGGGACATCGGGAAACACCATATATTTT

abundance: -
v_gene: TRBV6-6
d_gene: -
j_gene: TRBJ1-1
CDR3aa: CASTPRSGGENEAFF
CDR3nt: TGTGCCAGCACCCCTCGTTCGGGGGGGGAAAATGAAGCTTTCTTT

abundance: -
v_gene: TRBV6-6
d_gene: -
j_gene: TRBJ2-2
CDR3aa: CASSYGGGELFF
CDR3nt: TGTGCCAGCAGTTACGGGGGCGGGGAGCTGTTTTTT

abundance: -
v_gene: TRBV12-3/TRBV12-4
d_gene: -
j_gene: TRBJ2-2
CDR3aa: CASSFPNTGELFF
CDR3nt: TGTGCCAGCAGTTTCCCTAACACCGGGGAGCTGTTTTTT

abundance: -
v_gene: TRBV25-1
d_gene: TRBD2
j_gene: TRBJ2-3
CDR3aa: CASSEYKGLATDTQYF
CDR3nt: TGTGCCAGCAGTGAATATAAGGGACTAGCAACTGATACGCAGTATTTT

abundance: -
v_gene: TRBV12-3/TRBV12-4
d_gene: -
j_gene: TRBJ2-5
CDR3aa: CASSLTTAGQETQSF
CDR3nt: TGTGCCAGCAGTTTAACGACTGCAGGGCAAGAGACCCAGTCCTTC

abundance: -
v_gene: TRBV5-4
d_gene: -
j_gene: TRBJ2-7
CDR3aa: CASSSDYSAERDPYEQYF
CDR3nt: TGTGCCAGCAGTTCCGACTATAGCGCAGAGAGAGATCCCTACGAGCAGTACTTC

abundance: -
v_gene: TRBV28
d_gene: -
j_gene: TRBJ1-6
CDR3aa: CASGKRSYNSPLHF
CDR3nt: TGTGCCAGCGGAAAGCGGTCCTATAATTCACCCCTCCACTTT

abundance: few
v_gene: TRBV25-1
d_gene: -
j_gene: TRBJ1-6
CDR3aa: CASRQQGPNSPLHF
CDR3nt: TGTGCCAGCAGGCAACAGGGACCGAATTCACCCCTCCACTTT

abundance: many
v_gene: TRBV7-8
d_gene: -
j_gene: TRBJ2-3
CDR3aa: CASSSFSLLTDTQYF
CDR3nt: TGTGCCAGCAGCTCATTTAGCCTCCTTACAGATACGCAGTATTTT

abundance: -
v_gene: TRBV5-1
d_gene: -
j_gene: TRBJ2-2
CDR3aa: CASSSIQRRNTGELFF
CDR3nt: TGCGCCAGCAGCTCAATACAGAGACGGAACACCGGGGAGCTGTTTTTT